This T cell receptor beta chain was identified during a study of T cells in Graves' hyperthyroidism and ophthalmopathy. Diagnoses were established using clinical symptoms, serum thyroxine and TRAb, thyroid ultrasound and orbital computed tomography. Template material for amplifying TCR beta CDR3 regions consisted of RNA transcripts. The HTBI primer set was used in a first-round RT-PCR of the TCR CDR3. TCRdb used MiXCR to reprocess the multiplex PCR reads, holding one entry per CDR3 protein. The sample lists 600,000 or so distinct CDR3 sequences; just over 45% were seen once. This clonotype has a handful of counts. The CDR3 spans 15 residues. Germline V gives CDR1 SGHTA, CDR2 FQGTGA. V shed 6 bases and J shed 5 bases, with 19 bases lying between them.

This chain links TRBV7-3 with TRBJ1-1; D is perhaps TRBD1 (6 bases). The clonotype comes from a woman between 18 and 29 years old with Graves' hyperthyroidism. Sequenced material: peripheral blood or thyroid tissue (not recorded which). The CDR3 bases are TGTGCCAGCAGTCCGGGACACCCCGCAGGGACTGAAGCTTTCTTT. Translation gives CASSPGHPAGTEAFF.